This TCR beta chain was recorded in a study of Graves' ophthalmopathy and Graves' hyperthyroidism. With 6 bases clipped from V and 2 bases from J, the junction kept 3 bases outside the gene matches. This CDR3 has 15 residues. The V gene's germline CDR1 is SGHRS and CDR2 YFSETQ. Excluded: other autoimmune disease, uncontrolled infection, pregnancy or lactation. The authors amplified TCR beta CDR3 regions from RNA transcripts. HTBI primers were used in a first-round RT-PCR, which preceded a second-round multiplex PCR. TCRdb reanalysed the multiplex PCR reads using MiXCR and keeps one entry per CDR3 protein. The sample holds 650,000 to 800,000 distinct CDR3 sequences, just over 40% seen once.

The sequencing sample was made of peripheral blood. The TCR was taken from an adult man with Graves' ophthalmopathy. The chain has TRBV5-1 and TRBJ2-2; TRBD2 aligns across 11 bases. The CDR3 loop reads CASTTSGGNTGELFF. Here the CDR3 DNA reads TGCGCCAGCACCACTAGCGGGGGTAACACCGGGGAGCTGTTTTTT.